A single sample is the source of the 32 T cell receptor beta chains below, sequenced in a study of brain T cells in children with intractable seizures. Surgery cases with the highest brain T cell transcript signatures were chosen for sequencing. TCRdb's copy holds only in-frame clones and misses some; the assay was immunoSEQ multiplex PCR. The sample includes a few thousand clones, about 91% seen only once; the top ten take roughly 2%. The material was resected brain tissue, obtained at surgery. The origin of the receptors is a boy under two years old with focal cortical dysplasia and intractable seizures.

The V gene is TRBV7-9, the J gene TRBJ1-1; tentatively, D is TRBD1 (6 bases). The CDR3 extends over 14 amino acids. V shed 6 bases and J shed 4 bases, with 15 bases lying between them. The V gene's germline CDR1 is SEHNR and CDR2 FQNEAQ (reference sequence). CDR3 nucleotide sequence: TGTGCCAGCAGTCGGGCGGGGGGCGGCACTGAAGCTTTCTTT. This gives the protein CASSRAGGGTEAFF.

This sequence joins TRBV3-1 (or the pseudogene TRBV3-2) and TRBJ2-1; D is undetermined. This CDR3 spans 16 amino acids. CDR1 and CDR2 (germline): LGHDT, YNNKEL (reference sequence). Trimming pared 3 bases from V and 7 bases from J, leaving 19 bases between. CDR3 region: CASSQFRAPDTNEQFF. CDR3 nucleotides: TGTGCCAGCAGCCAGTTCCGGGCCCCGGATACAAATGAGCAGTTCTTC.

The V gene is TRBV6-5, the J gene TRBJ1-6; 8 bases match TRBD1. CDR3 length: 14 residues. CDR1 is MNHEY and CDR2 is SVGAGI in the germline V gene. V was pared by 5 bases and J by 4 bases, with 1 base of the junction left unmatched. The CDR3 coding sequence is TGTGCCAGCAGTCGACAGGGGTATAATTCACCCCTCCACTTT. Translating it yields CASSRQGYNSPLHF.

V is TRBV20-1 and J is TRBJ2-1; D not resolved. The CDR3 has 11 amino acids. CDR1 DFQATT and CDR2 SNEGSKA come from the germline V gene (reference sequence). V was clipped by 4 bases and J by 4 bases, with 5 bases between them. CDR3 nucleotide sequence: TGCAGTGCTATGCCTTACAATGAGCAGTTCTTC. This gives the protein CSAMPYNEQFF.

Only one count was recorded for this clone. The chain uses TRBV9 and TRBJ2-3, with D possibly TRBD2 on 6 matching bases. Germline V gene data show CDR1 as SGDLS and CDR2 as YYNGEE. The CDR3 is 15 residues long. V lost 0 bases and J 8 bases, leaving 16 bases between the germline ends. CDR3 amino acids: CASSVEGTRSVTQYF. The CDR3 DNA follows: TGTGCCAGCAGCGTAGAGGGGACTCGTTCTGTTACGCAGTATTTT.

The chain links TRBV19 to TRBJ1-5; D unresolved. V was clipped by 4 bases and J by 5 bases, with 6 bases between them. In germline, CDR1 is LNHDA, CDR2 SQIVND (reference sequence). The CDR3 is 12 amino acids. The CDR3 sequence is CASSSLYQPQHF. CDR3 DNA: TGTGCCAGTAGTAGCCTCTATCAGCCCCAGCATTTT.

This chain uses TRBV5-1 with TRBJ2-1; D perhaps matches TRBD2 (5 bases). This CDR3 region has 14 residues. With 0 bases removed from V and 12 bases from J, the gap between germline ends came to 16 bases. Germline values: CDR1 SGHRS, CDR2 YFSETQ. CDR3 residues: CASSLVSEASGQFF. CDR3 in DNA: TGCGCCAGCAGCTTGGTTTCGGAGGCGTCAGGGCAGTTCTTC. Full variable domain (rest looked up from reference TRBV5-1 and TRBJ2-1): KAGVTQTPRYLIKTRGQQVTLSCSPISGHRSVSWYQQTPGQGLQFLFEYFSETQRNKGNFPGRFSGRQFSNSRSEMNVSTLELGDSALYLCASSLVSEASGQFFGPGTRLTVL.

The genes are TRBV12-3 or TRBV12-4 and TRBJ2-2; no firm D call. This CDR3 is built from 13 residues. V shed 7 bases and J shed 7 bases, with 13 bases lying between them. CDR3 amino acids: CASTPRLDGELFF. The CDR3 nucleotides are TGTGCCAGCACCCCTCGGCTTGACGGGGAGCTGTTTTTT.

V usage is TRBV2 and J usage is TRBJ1-5; 8 bases map to TRBD1. The germline V gene has CDR1 SNHLY and CDR2 FYNNEI. This CDR3 spans 15 amino acids. Unmatched junction bases numbered 8, after V lost 8 bases and J lost 2 bases. CDR3 sequence: CASGVGQGGNQPQHF. For the CDR3, the DNA is TGTGCCAGCGGTGTAGGACAGGGAGGCAATCAGCCCCAGCATTTT.

Only one count was recorded for this clone. The chain uses TRBV20-1 and TRBJ2-5, with D perhaps assigned TRBD1 or TRBD2 (5 bases each). The CDR3 covers 11 residues. Trimming removed 5 bases from V and 5 bases from J, with 9 bases in between. CDR1 is DFQATT, CDR2 SNEGSKA, per germline (reference sequence). The CDR3 DNA reads TGCAGTGCTTGGGACCGGGAGACCCAGTACTTC. Its translation is CSAWDRETQYF.

The J gene is TRBJ1-6, the V gene TRBV27; perhaps TRBD1 as D (6 bases). Trimming stripped 3 bases from V and 6 bases from J, with 9 bases between. This CDR3 region has 14 residues. Germline lookup yields CDR1 MNHEY and CDR2 SMNVEV (reference sequence). As DNA, the CDR3 is TGTGCCAGCAGTTTGGACAGCACTAATTCACCCCTCCACTTT. This translates into CASSLDSTNSPLHF.

V usage is TRBV4-1 and J usage is TRBJ2-5; D not resolved. The germline V gene encodes CDR1 MGHRA and CDR2 YSYEKL. Trimming took off 1 base at V and 5 bases at J, with 14 bases between the two ends. The CDR3 sequence is 15 residues long. CDR3 nucleotides: TGCGCCAGCAGCCAAGTAGGCCCTTTTAGGGAGACCCAGTACTTC. Protein product: CASSQVGPFRETQYF.

This chain joins TRBV7-6 and TRBJ2-1; 9 positions match TRBD1. Per the germline V gene, CDR1 is SGHVS and CDR2 is FNYEAQ. Unmatched junction bases numbered 5, after V lost 1 base and J lost 7 bases. The CDR3 extends over 15 amino acids. For the CDR3, the DNA is TGTGCCAGCAGCTTAGAAGGGACAGGGAATAATGAGCAGTTCTTC. Protein product: CASSLEGTGNNEQFF. The whole variable domain, filled in from reference TRBV7-6 and TRBJ2-1, reads GAGVSQSPRYKVTKRGQDVALRCDPISGHVSLYWYRQALGQGPEFLTYFNYEAQQDKSGLPNDRFSAERPEGSISTLTIQRTEQRDSAMYRCASSLEGTGNNEQFFGPGTRLTVL.

The V gene is TRBV9, the J gene TRBJ2-1; 12 bases are a match to TRBD2. After removal of 3 bases from V and 5 bases from J, the junction contained 18 bases not matched to a gene. This CDR3 region has 20 residues. From germline, CDR1 is SGDLS and CDR2 YYNGEE. CDR3 in amino acids: CASSASSGRGIWGSNNEQFF. The CDR3 DNA reads TGTGCCAGCAGCGCCTCTAGCGGGAGGGGAATATGGGGGAGCAACAATGAGCAGTTCTTC.

The CDR3 region is CASDGYYGYTF. Here the CDR3 DNA reads TGTGCCAGTGACGGTTATTATGGCTACACCTTC. The chain employs TRBV12-3 or TRBV12-4 and TRBJ1-2; no firm D call. CDR3 length: 11 amino acids. V gave up 9 bases and J gave up 5 bases, with 10 bases separating them.

This chain connects TRBV6-5 to TRBJ2-1, with 12 bases identical to TRBD2. Germline CDR1 is MNHEY and CDR2 is SVGAGI. The length of the CDR3 is 14 residues. V shed 8 bases, J shed 8 bases, and the junction held 7 bases outside the gene matches. The CDR3 protein is CASCRLAGVHEQFF. CDR3 nucleotides: TGTGCCAGCTGCCGACTAGCGGGGGTCCATGAGCAGTTCTTC.

J is TRBJ1-4 and V is TRBV5-5; 8 bases are a match to TRBD1. The CDR3 has 16 amino acids. Germline V gives CDR1 SGHKS, CDR2 YYEKEE (reference sequence). After removal of 4 bases from V and 5 bases from J, the junction contained 10 bases not matched to a gene. The DNA for the CDR3 is TGTGCCAGCAGCCAAAACAGACAGGGGCTAAATGAAAAACTGTTTTTT. Its translation: CASSQNRQGLNEKLFF.

The chain links TRBV7-9 to TRBJ1-4; D might be TRBD1 (6 bases). CDR1 and CDR2 from the germline V gene are SEHNR and FQNEAQ (reference sequence). V was clipped by 5 bases and J by 3 bases, with 19 bases between them. CDR3 length: 17 amino acids. The CDR3 coding sequence is TGTGCCAGCAGCCCTCTAATACAGGGCGCGGCTAATGAAAAACTGTTTTTT. Translation: CASSPLIQGAANEKLFF.

The chain has TRBV27 and TRBJ1-1; D not resolved. This CDR3 is built from 13 residues. CDR1 is MNHEY and CDR2 is SMNVEV in the germline V gene (reference sequence). V was pared by 2 bases and J by 2 bases, with 6 bases between. CDR3 amino acids: CASSLGYNTEAFF. The CDR3 DNA is TGTGCCAGCAGTTTAGGTTATAACACTGAAGCTTTCTTT.

The V call is TRBV6-6, the J call TRBJ1-5; TRBD1 matches 8 bases. V lost 5 bases and J lost 3; bases outside the gene matches: 6. The CDR3 is 15 amino acids. The germline V gene has CDR1 MNHNY and CDR2 SVGAGI (reference sequence). The CDR3 reads CASSTMDRANQPQHF. The CDR3 DNA is TGTGCCAGCAGTACCATGGACAGGGCCAATCAGCCCCAGCATTTT.

The chain employs TRBV5-1 and TRBJ2-2; no reliable D call. The germline gives CDR1 SGHRS, CDR2 YFSETQ. V was cut by 1 base and J by 5 bases, with 12 bases left in between. The CDR3 runs to 15 residues. The CDR3 spells CASSLQGRSTGELFF. Written as DNA, the CDR3 is TGCGCCAGCAGCTTGCAAGGACGCTCTACCGGGGAGCTGTTTTTT. The variable domain in full, with the rest retrieved from reference TRBV5-1 and TRBJ2-2, is KAGVTQTPRYLIKTRGQQVTLSCSPISGHRSVSWYQQTPGQGLQFLFEYFSETQRNKGNFPGRFSGRQFSNSRSEMNVSTLELGDSALYLCASSLQGRSTGELFFGEGSRLTVL.

This clone was seen a single time. The CDR3 DNA reads as TGTGCCATCAGTGGGGGACAGGAGTCAGGAAACACCATATATTTT. Translation: CAISGGQESGNTIYF. The V and J genes are TRBV10-3 and TRBJ1-3; 8 nucleotides align to TRBD1. The junction had 6 bases not matched to a gene; V was cut back by 4 bases and J by 4 bases. Germline lookup yields CDR1 ENHRY and CDR2 SYGVKD. This CDR3 comprises 15 residues.

This clone was picked up one time. The rearrangement uses TRBV10-2 and TRBJ1-1, with 7 bases matching TRBD1. The CDR3 is 14 residues long. Germline CDR1 is WSHSY and CDR2 is SAAADI. Trimming took 6 bases from V and 7 from J; bases not matched to a gene: 11. For the CDR3, the DNA is TGCGCCAGCAGCGCCTCAGGGGGAGATAGTGAAGCTTTCTTT. Protein product: CASSASGGDSEAFF.

This chain links TRBV4-1 with TRBJ2-5; D might be TRBD2 (6 bases). This CDR3 is 15 amino acids long. Looked up from germline, CDR1 is MGHRA and CDR2 is YSYEKL. V gave up 4 bases and J gave up 1 base, with 13 bases separating them. The CDR3 protein is CASSLRGSGQETQYF. The CDR3 DNA reads TGCGCCAGCAGCCTCCGTGGTAGCGGCCAAGAGACCCAGTACTTC.

This chain connects TRBV10-2 to TRBJ1-2; TRBD1 matches at 10 bases. The CDR3 totals 14 residues. V was pared by 6 bases and J by 5 bases, with 6 bases of the junction left unmatched. Germline CDR1 is WSHSY and CDR2 is SAAADI. This chain's CDR3 is CASSRTGGRYGYTF. The CDR3, as DNA: TGCGCCAGCAGCAGGACAGGGGGGAGATATGGCTACACCTTC.

The chain carries TRBV19 and TRBJ2-1; 9 bases fit TRBD2. V was clipped by 1 base and J by 4 bases; unmatched bases: 2. Germline V CDR1 and CDR2: LNHDA, SQIVND (reference sequence). This CDR3 is built from 15 residues. In nucleotides, the CDR3 is TGTGCCAGTAGTATAGGACTAGCGGATTACAATGAGCAGTTCTTC. This sequence encodes CASSIGLADYNEQFF.

This sequence joins TRBV6-4 and TRBJ2-2; D is uncertain. CDR3 length equals 15 residues. The ends were cut back, 2 bases at V and 7 bases at J, with 14 bases in the middle. Germline V gene data show CDR1 as MRHNA and CDR2 as SNTAGT. The CDR3 region is CASSDRVRTGGELFF. The CDR3 DNA follows: TGTGCCAGCAGTGACAGGGTCCGAACCGGCGGGGAGCTGTTTTTT.

V and J are TRBV11-2 and TRBJ2-7, with unresolved D. V lost 5 bases to trimming and J lost 0 bases, with 2 bases between them. CDR3 length: 11 residues. Germline V gene lookup returns CDR1 SGHAT and CDR2 FQNNGV. The CDR3 loop is CASSISYEQYF. Here the CDR3 DNA reads TGTGCCAGCAGCATCTCCTACGAGCAGTACTTC.

The V call is TRBV9, the J call TRBJ1-6; D call uncertain. Germline CDR1 reads SGDLS; CDR2 reads YYNGEE. V shed 2 bases and J shed 7 bases, with 10 bases lying between them. The CDR3 has 14 residues. In DNA form, the CDR3 reads TGTGCCAGCAGCGTTCTCTCCAGGAATTCACCCCTCCACTTT. Amino acid sequence: CASSVLSRNSPLHF.

In its sample, this clone was seen a few times. The V gene is TRBV10-3, the J gene TRBJ2-1; unclear D gene. CDR3 length: 12 amino acids. Germline V gives CDR1 ENHRY, CDR2 SYGVKD. V was trimmed by 2 bases and J by 2 bases, leaving 1 base between them. DNA of the CDR3: TGTGCCATCAGTGAGGCCTACAATGAGCAGTTCTTC. Its protein product is CAISEAYNEQFF.

This clone was counted once. This chain connects TRBV28 to TRBJ1-2, with 8 bases identical to TRBD1. Trimming took 5 bases from V and 4 from J; bases not matched to a gene: 6. This CDR3 is built from 14 residues. Germline CDR1 is MDHEN and CDR2 is SYDVKM. The DNA of the CDR3 is TGTGCCAGCAGTCCCCTTGACAGGGGCTATGGCTACACCTTC. Amino acid sequence: CASSPLDRGYGYTF.

V usage is TRBV7-4 and J usage is TRBJ2-2; 7 bases line up with TRBD2. Trimming removed 2 bases from V and 4 bases from J; junction bases left unmatched: 4. The CDR3 has 15 residues. Germline CDR1 is SGHVT and CDR2 is SQSDAQ. CDR3 region: CASSLRAGATGELFF. CDR3 sequence (DNA): TGTGCCAGCAGCTTACGCGCGGGAGCCACCGGGGAGCTGTTTTTT.